This T cell receptor (beta chain) was sequenced in a study of T cells in Graves' hyperthyroidism and ophthalmopathy. Germline lookup yields CDR1 SGDLS and CDR2 YYNGEE. Trimming cost V 4 bases and J 7 bases; bases outside gene matches: 2. The CDR3 loop spans 13 amino acids. RNA transcripts gave rise to amplified TCR beta CDR3 regions. When the TCR CDR3 underwent first-round RT-PCR, the HTBI primer set was used. TCRdb redid the calling of the multiplex PCR reads with MiXCR, one entry per CDR3 protein. Among more than 300,000 distinct CDR3 sequences, 18% were seen once, and the ten largest hold around 40%.

V is TRBV9 and J is TRBJ1-6; 7 bases map to TRBD1. This clonotype was obtained from a man younger than 35 with Graves' ophthalmopathy. The sequenced sample was blood. CDR3: CASSQGGNSPLHF. CDR3 nucleotide sequence: TGTGCCAGCAGCCAGGGGGGGAATTCACCCCTCCACTTT.